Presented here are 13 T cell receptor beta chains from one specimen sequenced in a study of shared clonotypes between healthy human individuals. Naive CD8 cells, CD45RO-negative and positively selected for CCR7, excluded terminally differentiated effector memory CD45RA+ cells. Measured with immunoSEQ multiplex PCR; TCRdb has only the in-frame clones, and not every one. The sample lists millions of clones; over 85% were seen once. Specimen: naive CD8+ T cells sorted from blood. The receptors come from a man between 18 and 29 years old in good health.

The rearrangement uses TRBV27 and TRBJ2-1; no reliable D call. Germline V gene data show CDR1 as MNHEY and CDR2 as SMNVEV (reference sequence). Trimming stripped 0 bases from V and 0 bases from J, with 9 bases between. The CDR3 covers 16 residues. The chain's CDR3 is CASSLSAASSYNEQFF. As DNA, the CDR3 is TGTGCCAGCAGTTTATCTGCCGCCAGCTCCTACAATGAGCAGTTCTTC.

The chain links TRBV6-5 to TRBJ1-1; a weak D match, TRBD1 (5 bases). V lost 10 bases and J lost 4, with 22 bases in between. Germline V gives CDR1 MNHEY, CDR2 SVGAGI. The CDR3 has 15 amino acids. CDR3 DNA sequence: TGTGCCACCTCGGACGGGACCTCGGGGGGCACTGAAGCTTTCTTT. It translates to CATSDGTSGGTEAFF.

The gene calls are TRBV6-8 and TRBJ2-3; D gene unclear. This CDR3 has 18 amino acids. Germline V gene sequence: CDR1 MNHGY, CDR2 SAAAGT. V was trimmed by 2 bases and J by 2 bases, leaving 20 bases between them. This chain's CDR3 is CASSYRVGSSLHTDTQYF. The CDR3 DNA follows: TGTGCCAGCAGTTACAGGGTAGGTAGCTCCCTCCACACAGATACGCAGTATTTT.

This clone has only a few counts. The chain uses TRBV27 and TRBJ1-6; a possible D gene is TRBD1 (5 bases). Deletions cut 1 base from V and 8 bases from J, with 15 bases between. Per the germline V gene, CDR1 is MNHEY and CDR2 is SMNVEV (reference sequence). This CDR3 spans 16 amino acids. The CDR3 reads CASSLFSMGLDSPLHF. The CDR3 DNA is TGTGCCAGCAGTTTATTTTCCATGGGGCTAGATTCACCCCTCCACTTT.

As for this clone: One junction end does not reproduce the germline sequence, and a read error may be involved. CDR3 coding DNA: TGTGCTAGCAGCTTGGTACCGAACACCGGGGAGCTGTTTTTT. Protein product: CASSLVPNTGELFF. This chain uses TRBV7-7 with TRBJ2-2; D unclear. This CDR3 contains 14 residues. Germline assignment: CDR1 SSHAT and CDR2 FNYEAQ (reference sequence).

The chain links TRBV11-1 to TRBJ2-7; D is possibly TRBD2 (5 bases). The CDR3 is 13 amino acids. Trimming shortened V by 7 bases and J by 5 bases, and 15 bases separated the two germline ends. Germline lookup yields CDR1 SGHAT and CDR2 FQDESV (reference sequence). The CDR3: CASKGWALDEQYF. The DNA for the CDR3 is TGTGCCAGCAAGGGCTGGGCACTAGACGAGCAGTACTTC.

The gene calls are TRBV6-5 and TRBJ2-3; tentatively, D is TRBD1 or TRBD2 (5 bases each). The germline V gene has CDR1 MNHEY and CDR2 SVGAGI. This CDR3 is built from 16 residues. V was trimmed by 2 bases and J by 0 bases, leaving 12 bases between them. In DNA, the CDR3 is TGTGCCAGCAGTTACCGGCAGGGACCTAGCACAGATACGCAGTATTTT. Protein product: CASSYRQGPSTDTQYF.

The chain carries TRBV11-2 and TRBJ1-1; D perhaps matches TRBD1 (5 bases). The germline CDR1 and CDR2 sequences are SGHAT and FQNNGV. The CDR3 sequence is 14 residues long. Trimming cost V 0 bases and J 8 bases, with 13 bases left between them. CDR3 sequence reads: CASSLDFGAGEAFF. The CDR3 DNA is TGTGCCAGCAGCTTAGACTTTGGGGCAGGGGAAGCTTTCTTT.

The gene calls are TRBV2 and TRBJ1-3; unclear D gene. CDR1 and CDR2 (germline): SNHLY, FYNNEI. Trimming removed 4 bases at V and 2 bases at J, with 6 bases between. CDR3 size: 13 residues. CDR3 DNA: TGTGCCAGCAGTGCGGCGGCTGGAAACACCATATATTTT. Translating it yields CASSAAAGNTIYF.

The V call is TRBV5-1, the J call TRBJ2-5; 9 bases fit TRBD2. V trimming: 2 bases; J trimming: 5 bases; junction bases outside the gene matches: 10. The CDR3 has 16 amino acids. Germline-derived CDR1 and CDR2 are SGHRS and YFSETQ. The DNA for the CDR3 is TGCGCCAGCAGCTTCTGGGTCCAGCGGGGGGCGGAGACCCAGTACTTC. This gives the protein CASSFWVQRGAETQYF.

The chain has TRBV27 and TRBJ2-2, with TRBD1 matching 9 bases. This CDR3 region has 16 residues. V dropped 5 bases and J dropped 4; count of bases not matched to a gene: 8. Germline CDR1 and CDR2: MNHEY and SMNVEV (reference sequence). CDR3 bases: TGTGCCAGCAGTATAACAGGGGGCAGGGGCACCGGGGAGCTGTTTTTT. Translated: CASSITGGRGTGELFF.

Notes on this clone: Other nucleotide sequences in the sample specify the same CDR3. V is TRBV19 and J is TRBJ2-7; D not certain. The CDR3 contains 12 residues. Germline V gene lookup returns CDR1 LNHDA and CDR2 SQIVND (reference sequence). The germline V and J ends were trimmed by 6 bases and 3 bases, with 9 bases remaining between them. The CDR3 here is CASSPGLYEQYF. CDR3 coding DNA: TGTGCCAGTAGCCCCGGGCTCTACGAGCAGTACTTC.

This chain's CDR3 is CAISESYGQGVDTGELFF. The CDR3 nucleotides read TGTGCCATCAGTGAGTCGTATGGGCAGGGTGTGGACACCGGGGAGCTGTTTTTT. The chain joins TRBV10-3 to TRBJ2-2, with D tentatively TRBD1 (5 bases). This CDR3 is built from 18 residues. V lost 0 bases to trimming and J lost 3 bases, with 17 bases between them. Germline CDR1 and CDR2: ENHRY and SYGVKD.